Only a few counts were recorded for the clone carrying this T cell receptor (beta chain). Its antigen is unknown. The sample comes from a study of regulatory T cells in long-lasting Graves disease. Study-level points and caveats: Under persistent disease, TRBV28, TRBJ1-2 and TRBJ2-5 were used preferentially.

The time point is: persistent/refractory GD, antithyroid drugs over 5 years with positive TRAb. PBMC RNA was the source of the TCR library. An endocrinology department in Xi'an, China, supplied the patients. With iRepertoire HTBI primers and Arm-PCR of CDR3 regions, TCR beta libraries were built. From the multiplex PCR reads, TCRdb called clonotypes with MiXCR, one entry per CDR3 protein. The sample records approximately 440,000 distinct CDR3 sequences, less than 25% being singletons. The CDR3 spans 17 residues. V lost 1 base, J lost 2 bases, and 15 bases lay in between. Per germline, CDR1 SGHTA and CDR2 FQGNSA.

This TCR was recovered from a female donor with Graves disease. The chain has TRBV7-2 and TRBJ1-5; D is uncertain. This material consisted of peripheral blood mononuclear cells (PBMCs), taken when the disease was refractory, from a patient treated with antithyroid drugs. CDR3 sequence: CASSLEQDYGGNQPQHF. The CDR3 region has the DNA TGTGCCAGCAGCTTAGAACAAGACTATGGGGGCAATCAGCCCCAGCATTTT.